Sequencing of this T cell receptor beta chain was carried out in a study of shared clonotypes between healthy human individuals. Generated by immunoSEQ multiplex PCR, the TCRdb table keeps only in-frame clones and is missing some. Of over a million clones in the sample, 98% were seen once. Note on this clone: The same CDR3 is also encoded by other DNA sequences in this sample.

The sequenced sample consisted of naive CD4+ T cells sorted from blood. Stated subset: CD45RA+ positively selected. The clonotype was recovered from a man aged 25-45 years in good health.

The CDR3 DNA is TGTGCCAGCAGCTTACGTGGGGGGAACGAGCAGTACTTC. This gives the protein CASSLRGGNEQYF. The chain links TRBV11-3 to TRBJ2-7; maybe TRBD2 (6 bases). Trimming pared 2 bases from V and 5 bases from J, leaving 10 bases between. Looked up from germline, CDR1 is SGHNT and CDR2 is YENEEA. This CDR3 is 13 amino acids long. Full variable domain (outside the CDR3, taken from reference TRBV11-3 and TRBJ2-7): EAGVVQSPRYKIIEKKQPVAFWCNPISGHNTLYWYLQNLGQGPELLIRYENEEAVDDSQLPKDRFSAERLKGVDSTLKIQPAELGDSAVYLCASSLRGGNEQYFGPGTRLTVT.